Detailed here is one T cell receptor beta chain. The antigen remains unidentified. Germline V lookup: CDR1 KGHDR, CDR2 SFDVKD. The length of the CDR3 is 16 residues. V was cut by 4 bases and J by 0 bases, with 12 bases left in between. Method: immunoSEQ multiplex PCR; TCRdb's copy keeps in-frame clones and lacks some. The sample consists of fewer than 85,000 clones, approximately 89% of them appearing once. The data are from a study of T cell responses to AZD1222 COVID-19 vaccine. The study's findings and limits: Receipt of two AZD1222 doses was followed by a rise in Spike-specific TCR breadth and depth.

The clonotype was recovered from an adult in good health. This sequence joins TRBV24-1 and TRBJ2-1; D not certain. This specimen was peripheral blood, taken on day 0 of AZD1222 vaccination. The CDR3: CATSDRSLSSYNEQFF. The CDR3 DNA sequence: TGTGCCACCAGTGACCGATCGTTGAGCTCCTACAATGAGCAGTTCTTC.